The subject of this entry is one TCR beta chain. CDR3 size: 14 residues. Per germline, CDR1 MNHEY and CDR2 SVGAGI. Trimming removed 6 bases from V and 5 bases from J, with 17 bases in between. The data were obtained in a study of shared T cell receptors in the human thymus. Sequenced by immunoSEQ multiplex PCR; TCRdb stores in-frame clones only, minus some. The sample carries more than 550,000 clones, around 87% recorded once. The data also belong to a second study, concerning human thymus T cells.

Material: thymocytes. The gene calls are TRBV6-5 and TRBJ2-7; D perhaps matches TRBD1 (5 bases). This TCR came from a boy in the first two years of life with a congenital heart defect. CDR3 region: CASRNRQGDNEQYF. The CDR3, as DNA: TGTGCCAGCAGAAACCGCCAGGGTGACAACGAGCAGTACTTC.